The rows below give T cell receptor beta chains drawn from one sample of a study of vaccination effects on CD4 cells after COVID-19. Profiled with immunoSEQ multiplex PCR; TCRdb holds only in-frame clones, not every one. Of 45,000 or so clones listed, about three quarters are singletons. What these receptors recognize is not known. The sequencing here drew on CD4+ T cells from PBMCs cultured without peptide, taken before COVID-19 vaccination. The receptor source for this set is a human donor who had a prior SARS-CoV-2 infection. Each CDR3 is given with its conserved first and last residue. The D gene is left open where the match is weak. Expanded clones get a size class; other rows say once, few or many, or leave the size out.

>TRBV7-2|TRBJ2-3|.|.
CASSLEGGAPTQYF
TGTGCCAGCAGCTTAGAGGGCGGGGCCCCTACGCAGTATTTT
>TRBV7-3|TRBJ2-2|.|TRBD1
CASSLDRVGGELFF
TGTGCCAGCAGCTTAGACAGGGTTGGCGGGGAGCTGTTTTTT
>TRBV29-1|TRBJ2-3|once|TRBD2
CSGGGLAGFSSTDTQYF
TGCAGCGGCGGGGGACTAGCGGGTTTTTCTAGCACAGATACGCAGTATTTT
>TRBV9|TRBJ2-5|once|.
CASSVVPQGFGGTQYF
TGTGCCAGCAGCGTAGTGCCCCAGGGGTTCGGGGGGACCCAGTACTTC
>TRBV5-1|TRBJ2-3|.|TRBD2
CASSLGTNTDTQYF
TGCGCCAGCAGCCTAGGGACTAACACAGATACGCAGTATTTT
>TRBV4-2|TRBJ2-7|.|TRBD2
CASSQRGTSTPYEQYF
TGTGCCAGCAGCCAACGAGGGACTAGCACACCTTACGAGCAGTACTTC
>TRBV19|TRBJ2-3|once|TRBD2
CASTTSGRTDTQYF
TGTGCCAGTACGACTAGCGGGAGAACAGATACGCAGTATTTT
>TRBV10-3|TRBJ1-2|few|TRBD1
CAISNYRGEGYGYTF
TGTGCCATCAGCAACTACAGGGGGGAAGGCTATGGCTACACCTTC
>TRBV7-6|TRBJ2-1|.|TRBD2
CASSLGRTSGNEQFF
TGTGCCAGCAGCTTAGGGCGGACTAGCGGCAATGAGCAGTTCTTC
>TRBV5-1|TRBJ2-5|few|TRBD2
CASSFGLAGGNIQETQYF
TGCGCCAGCAGCTTCGGACTAGCGGGGGGTAATATCCAAGAGACCCAGTACTTC
>TRBV7-9|TRBJ2-6|.|.
CASTRRGANVLTF
TGTGCCAGCACCCGGCGTGGGGCCAACGTCCTGACTTTC
>TRBV7-9|TRBJ1-3|.|.
CASSSTRRSGNTIYF
TGTGCCAGCAGCTCAACAAGACGCTCTGGAAACACCATATATTTT
>TRBV4-2|TRBJ2-1|.|TRBD2
CASSQPGTSDYNEQFF
TGTGCCAGCAGCCAACCCGGGACTAGCGACTACAATGAGCAGTTCTTC